This T cell receptor beta chain was identified in a study of shared clonotypes between healthy human individuals. Positively selected for CCR7, the CD45RO-negative cells used as naive CD8 cells excluded terminally differentiated effector memory CD45RA+ cells. Between the trimmed V and J ends, which lost 0 bases and 2 bases, there was a span of 13 bases. Germline CDR1 reads GTSNPN; CDR2 reads SVGIG (reference sequence). The CDR3 length is 15 residues. Overall study findings and caveats: Clonotype sharing across a handful of donors was observed for roughly 5% of naive CD4 clonotypes.

The table lists this clone with a count of one. Its antigen is unknown. Sequencing was performed with immunoSEQ multiplex PCR; in TCRdb, only in-frame clones are kept and a portion is missing. The sample has about 2.1 million clones; 90% to 95% are singletons. The receptor's source is a man younger than 35 in good health. Some clones in this sample may be carry-over from other donors' samples. The rearrangement uses TRBV30 and TRBJ2-5; D may be TRBD2 (6 bases). The sequencing input was naive CD8+ T cells from PBMCs. The CDR3 reads CAWSVRRVGQETQYF. The CDR3 nucleotides read TGTGCCTGGAGTGTAAGGAGGGTCGGACAAGAGACCCAGTACTTC.